This entry lists 32 T cell receptor beta chains sequenced from one sample in a study of blood T cells in healthy people across ages. With a J-beta primer mix and a sample-barcoded 5' primer, a second PCR ran about 7 to 12 cycles. TCRdb processed the 5' RACE reads anew with MiXCR; each CDR3 protein has one entry. The data hold about 1.1 million distinct CDR3 sequences, with roughly two fifths observed a single time. Sequenced input: blood. These receptors were taken from a man younger than 30 in good health.

There are a few counts of this clonotype. V and J are TRBV30 and TRBJ1-4; perhaps TRBD1 as D (5 bases). CDR1 GTSNPN and CDR2 SVGIG come from the germline V gene (reference sequence). The CDR3 has 12 amino acids. The CDR3 sequence: CALPGRNEKLFF. CDR3 DNA sequence: TGTGCACTGCCGGGACGAAATGAAAAACTGTTTTTT.

This chain connects TRBV7-9 to TRBJ1-1, with 9 bases identical to TRBD1. After removal of 6 bases from V and 4 bases from J, the junction contained 12 bases not matched to a gene. CDR1 is SEHNR, CDR2 FQNEAQ, per germline (reference sequence). The CDR3 spans 16 residues. The CDR3 region is CASSSDYRGRVTEAFF. CDR3 nucleotides: TGTGCCAGCAGTTCCGATTACAGGGGGCGCGTCACTGAAGCTTTCTTT.

The V and J genes are TRBV24-1 and TRBJ1-4; 8 bases fit TRBD1. Germline V gene data show CDR1 as KGHDR and CDR2 as SFDVKD. V shed 9 bases and J 3 bases; nucleotides not matched to a gene: 2. The CDR3 covers 13 residues. The DNA of the CDR3 is TGTGCCACCGGACAGGGCGCTAATGAAAAACTGTTTTTT. Its translation is CATGQGANEKLFF.

CDR3 DNA: TGTGCCAGCAGCCGAGAACGTAGGGTGCAGTTCTTC. This sequence encodes CASSRERRVQFF. The V call is TRBV3-1, the J call TRBJ2-1; no clear D. Germline V gene sequence: CDR1 LGHDT, CDR2 YNNKEL (reference sequence). The V end was cut by 4 bases, the J end by 12 bases, with 13 bases between. The length of the CDR3 is 12 residues.

This clonotype was observed a few times. The chain links TRBV29-1 to TRBJ1-1; 7 positions match TRBD1. Germline V gene data show CDR1 as SQVTM and CDR2 as ANQGSEA. The CDR3 length is 12 residues. The J segment lost 4 bases and the V segment lost 6 bases, leaving 5 bases of the junction unmatched. CDR3 DNA: TGCAGCGTAGCGAGGGGGCTCACTGAAGCTTTCTTT. This sequence encodes CSVARGLTEAFF.

The chain joins TRBV7-2 to TRBJ2-2; a possible D gene is TRBD1 (6 bases). Germline loops: CDR1 SGHTA, CDR2 FQGNSA. CDR3 size: 16 residues. With 1 base removed from V and 1 base from J, the gap between germline ends came to 10 bases. The CDR3 sequence: CASSLGTGMNTGELFF. The DNA of the CDR3 is TGTGCCAGCAGCTTAGGAACAGGGATGAACACCGGGGAGCTGTTTTTT.

This clonotype has just a few counts. The gene calls are TRBV6-2 or TRBV6-3 and TRBJ1-2; 7 bases map to TRBD1. The CDR3 runs 14 residues. From germline, CDR1 is MNHEY and CDR2 SVGEGT. Germline trimming cut 7 bases from V and 4 bases from J; bases unmatched to any gene: 9. The CDR3 coding sequence is TGTGCCAGCACTCGAGGGACAGAAATCTATGGCTACACCTTC. Its protein is CASTRGTEIYGYTF.

This chain connects TRBV5-8 to TRBJ2-4; perhaps TRBD2 as D (6 bases). V dropped 1 base and J dropped 2 bases, with 16 bases sitting between them. Germline V lookup: CDR1 SGHTS, CDR2 YDEGEE. The CDR3 covers 17 residues. The CDR3 DNA follows: TGTGCCAGCAGCTTGCCTTCGCCAGGGAGGACCAAAAACATTCAGTACTTC. Translated: CASSLPSPGRTKNIQYF.

The chain is built from TRBV7-6 and TRBJ2-5; no firm D call. The CDR3 has 13 residues. Germline CDR1 SGHVS, CDR2 FNYEAQ. The germline V and J ends were trimmed by 1 base and 7 bases, with 10 bases remaining between them. The CDR3 spells CASSLGQAGTQYF. In DNA form, the CDR3 reads TGTGCCAGCAGCTTAGGGCAAGCCGGGACCCAGTACTTC.

The table lists this clonotype with many counts. The V call is TRBV7-9, the J call TRBJ1-2; no clear D gene. Germline assignment: CDR1 SEHNR and CDR2 FQNEAQ (reference sequence). This CDR3 has 14 residues. Deletions cut 5 bases from V and 0 bases from J, with 10 bases between. The CDR3 is CASSPPTTNYGYTF. CDR3 bases: TGTGCCAGCAGCCCCCCTACAACTAACTATGGCTACACCTTC.

Of note for this clonotype: This may come from a read error, since a much larger clone is one base off. The rearrangement links TRBV25-1 to TRBJ1-2; a weak D match, TRBD1 (5 bases). Germline V lookup: CDR1 MGHDK, CDR2 SYGVNS. The CDR3 is made up of 11 amino acids. The CDR3 sequence: CASSAGYGCTF. The CDR3 DNA follows: TGTGCCAGCAGTGCAGGGTATGGCTGCACCTTC.

This clonotype was counted only a few times. The rearrangement joins TRBV10-3 to TRBJ1-4, with 8 bases lining up with TRBD1. CDR3 length equals 13 residues. After removal of 5 bases from V and 8 bases from J, the junction contained 4 bases not matched to a gene. Germline lookup yields CDR1 ENHRY and CDR2 SYGVKD. In DNA form, the CDR3 reads TGTGCCATCAGTAGAGGACAGGGAGAAAAACTGTTTTTT. Its protein is CAISRGQGEKLFF.

The chain employs TRBV20-1 and TRBJ2-3, with D tentatively TRBD2 (6 bases). The germline V and J ends were trimmed by 4 bases and 3 bases, with 14 bases remaining between them. Germline CDR1 DFQATT, CDR2 SNEGSKA (reference sequence). This CDR3 has 14 residues. The CDR3 DNA sequence: TGCAGTGCTATAGGGACGGGGAGGACAGATACGCAGTATTTT. Translation gives CSAIGTGRTDTQYF.

This clonotype has just a few counts. This chain connects TRBV5-5 to TRBJ1-2; 9 positions agree with TRBD1. There are 13 residues in the CDR3. Germline lookup yields CDR1 SGHKS and CDR2 YYEKEE (reference sequence). The trim removed 4 bases at V and 8 bases at J, leaving 6 bases unmatched. This CDR3 reads CASSPRDREGYTF. The CDR3 coding sequence is TGTGCCAGCAGCCCAAGGGACAGGGAAGGCTACACCTTC.

The gene calls are TRBV7-2 and TRBJ2-3; 10 bases agree with TRBD2. Trimming at V came to 5 bases and at J to 14 bases, leaving 13 bases not matched to a gene. CDR3 length: 14 amino acids. Germline V lookup: CDR1 SGHTA, CDR2 FQGNSA. CDR3 sequence: CASSAQTSGPPRYF. The CDR3, as DNA: TGTGCCAGCAGCGCCCAGACTAGCGGGCCCCCCCGGTATTTT.

The chain has TRBV20-1 and TRBJ2-6; tentatively, D is TRBD1 or TRBD2 (5 bases each). The CDR3 has 17 amino acids. Per germline, CDR1 DFQATT and CDR2 SNEGSKA (reference sequence). Trimming cost V 0 bases and J 0 bases, with 12 bases left between them. The CDR3 sequence: CSARDFGANSGANVLTF. The CDR3 DNA reads TGCAGTGCTAGAGATTTCGGGGCTAACTCTGGGGCCAACGTCCTGACTTTC.

The chain combines TRBV2 with TRBJ2-1; D is uncertain. V was cut by 5 bases and J by 8 bases, with 13 bases left in between. The CDR3 contains 13 residues. Germline V gives CDR1 SNHLY, CDR2 FYNNEI. CDR3 sequence: CASSRKVKYEQFF. In DNA, the CDR3 is TGTGCCAGCAGTAGAAAGGTGAAATATGAGCAGTTCTTC.

The J gene is TRBJ2-1, the V gene TRBV28; D is ambiguous. Germline V lookup: CDR1 MDHEN, CDR2 SYDVKM. The CDR3 totals 18 residues. Deletions cut 5 bases from V and 4 bases from J, with 24 bases between. The CDR3 DNA sequence: TGTGCCAGCAGTGACCCGATGATAACGACGAGTAATTACAATGAGCAGTTCTTC. It yields the protein CASSDPMITTSNYNEQFF.

The chain links TRBV5-5 to TRBJ2-1, with no clear D. From germline, CDR1 is SGHKS and CDR2 YYEKEE (reference sequence). With 4 bases removed from V and 6 bases from J, the gap between germline ends came to 17 bases. The CDR3 runs 15 residues. This chain's CDR3 is CASSPREGPRNEQFF. The CDR3 region has the DNA TGTGCCAGCAGCCCACGAGAAGGGCCCCGCAATGAGCAGTTCTTC.

This clonotype appeared a few times. This sequence joins TRBV10-3 and TRBJ2-5; D remains ambiguous. The CDR3 extends over 13 amino acids. In germline, CDR1 is ENHRY, CDR2 SYGVKD. Trimming cost V 3 bases and J 3 bases, with 8 bases left between them. CDR3 coding DNA: TGTGCCATCAGTGATAGTTTAGAAGAGACCCAGTACTTC. Amino acids: CAISDSLEETQYF.

Comments on this clonotype: This may arise from a read error, as a much more abundant clone is one base away. V gene TRBV20-1 combines with J gene TRBJ1-5; a possible D gene is TRBD1 (5 bases). CDR1 and CDR2 (germline): DFQATT, SNEGSKA (reference sequence). The CDR3 has 15 amino acids. CDR3 amino acids: CSARRPGLSDQPQHF. CDR3 coding DNA: TGCAGTGCTAGAAGGCCAGGGCTTAGCGATCAGCCCCAGCATTTT.

The genes are TRBV9 and TRBJ2-2; 11 bases line up with TRBD1. The germline V gene has CDR1 SGDLS and CDR2 YYNGEE. Trimming at V came to 0 bases and at J to 4 bases, leaving 2 bases not matched to a gene. This CDR3 comprises 16 residues. CDR3 sequence (DNA): TGTGCCAGCAGCGTAGTCGGGACAGGGGGCACCGGGGAGCTGTTTTTT. It specifies CASSVVGTGGTGELFF.

The chain employs TRBV9 and TRBJ2-3, with a tentative D call TRBD2 (7 bases). CDR1 is SGDLS and CDR2 is YYNGEE in the germline V gene. The CDR3 consists of 16 residues. Trimming left V 3 bases short and J 7 bases short, with 21 bases between. CDR3 residues: CASSEGGDPIVNTQYF. The CDR3 nucleotides read TGTGCCAGCAGCGAGGGGGGGGACCCAATTGTGAATACGCAGTATTTT.

This chain connects TRBV7-8 to TRBJ2-1; D is tentatively TRBD1 or TRBD2 (7 bases each). This CDR3 contains 15 residues. Germline V lookup: CDR1 SGHVS, CDR2 FQNEAQ. Trimming removed 8 bases at V and 5 bases at J, with 19 bases between. CDR3 DNA: TGTGCCAGCCGCCCCCAGGGGGGGGCCAACAATGAGCAGTTCTTC. This codes for CASRPQGGANNEQFF.

The chain recombines TRBV7-3 with TRBJ2-5, with D perhaps given as TRBD1 or TRBD2 (5 bases each). CDR3 length: 17 residues. The V and J ends lost 2 bases and 2 bases respectively, with 18 bases between them. Germline CDR1 is SGHTA and CDR2 is FQGTGA. The CDR3 sequence is CASSLLGATGGQETQYF. As DNA, the CDR3 is TGTGCCAGCAGCTTACTAGGGGCAACAGGAGGTCAAGAGACCCAGTACTTC. The complete variable domain, with remaining parts taken from reference TRBV7-3 and TRBJ2-5, reads GAGVSQTPSNKVTEKGKYVELRCDPISGHTALYWYRQSLGQGPEFLIYFQGTGAADDSGLPNDRFFAVRPEGSVSTLKIQRTERGDSAVYLCASSLLGATGGQETQYFGPGTRLLVL.

This clonotype has just a few counts. This chain joins TRBV6-5 and TRBJ2-1; no clear D. The CDR3 has 12 residues. CDR1 and CDR2 from the germline V gene are MNHEY and SVGAGI. Between the trimmed V and J ends, which lost 7 bases and 5 bases, there was a span of 9 bases. The CDR3 nucleotides read TGTGCCAGCAAAAGGACCAACAATGAGCAGTTCTTC. It translates to CASKRTNNEQFF.

The V call is TRBV20-1, the J call TRBJ2-3; D is uncertain. With 1 base removed from V and 2 bases from J, the gap between germline ends came to 7 bases. The CDR3 extends over 13 amino acids. Germline V lookup: CDR1 DFQATT, CDR2 SNEGSKA (reference sequence). The CDR3 protein is CSARGDNTDTQYF. As DNA, the CDR3 is TGCAGTGCTAGAGGAGACAACACAGATACGCAGTATTTT.

This clonotype was detected only a few times. The chain recombines TRBV7-2 with TRBJ1-5; no definite D call. V shed 1 base and J shed 4 bases, with 14 bases lying between them. From germline, CDR1 is SGHTA and CDR2 FQGNSA. This CDR3 contains 16 residues. In DNA, the CDR3 is TGTGCCAGCAGCTTAGTACCGGGGATCATTAATCAGCCCCAGCATTTT. Translation gives CASSLVPGIINQPQHF.

This rearrangement joins TRBV11-2 to TRBJ2-1; TRBD1 matches 11 bases. V lost 2 bases, J lost 6 bases, and 9 bases stayed unmatched. Germline V gene data show CDR1 as SGHAT and CDR2 as FQNNGV. The CDR3 extends over 17 amino acids. The CDR3 loop reads CASSLRVWTGGFNEQFF. The CDR3 DNA is TGTGCCAGCAGCTTACGGGTTTGGACAGGGGGCTTCAATGAGCAGTTCTTC. The full variable domain, rest sourced from reference TRBV11-2 and TRBJ2-1, is EAGVAQSPRYKIIEKRQSVAFWCNPISGHATLYWYQQILGQGPKLLIQFQNNGVVDDSQLPKDRFSAERLKGVDSTLKIQPAKLEDSAVYLCASSLRVWTGGFNEQFFGPGTRLTVL.

The chain joins TRBV29-1 to TRBJ1-1; D call uncertain. Germline CDR1 and CDR2: SQVTM and ANQGSEA. The CDR3 is 13 residues long. Trimming removed 5 bases at V and 0 bases at J, with 10 bases between. Here the CDR3 reads CSVLQRLNTEAFF. For the CDR3, the DNA is TGCAGCGTTCTGCAGAGACTGAACACTGAAGCTTTCTTT.

This clonotype was counted only a few times. The V and J genes are TRBV11-2 and TRBJ1-2, with 8 bases aligning to TRBD1. V dropped 2 bases and J dropped 8; count of bases not matched to a gene: 10. This CDR3 is built from 15 residues. Germline assignment: CDR1 SGHAT and CDR2 FQNNGV. CDR3 nucleotides: TGTGCCAGCAGCTTAATCGAGGGACAGGCGCGAGGCTACACCTTC. It specifies CASSLIEGQARGYTF.

This sequence joins TRBV10-3 and TRBJ2-5; D possibly corresponds to TRBD1 (6 bases). In germline, CDR1 is ENHRY, CDR2 SYGVKD. The V gene lost 7 bases and the J gene lost 11 bases, with 20 bases spanning the gap. CDR3 length: 13 residues. The CDR3 DNA is TGTGCCATCACCCGGGACACTTACAATGAGCAGTACTTC. Translation gives CAITRDTYNEQYF.